A selection of T cell receptor beta chains follows, all from one sample in a study of beta chain features in type 1 diabetes. Method: immunoSEQ multiplex PCR; TCRdb's copy keeps in-frame clones and lacks some. The sample lists 250,000 to 350,000 clones; around 10% were seen once. What was sequenced was naive CD4+ T cells from blood. The source of these receptors is a woman aged 25 to 45 in good health. CDR3s include the opening cysteine and the closing phenylalanine or tryptophan. Each record gives: CDR3 DNA, CDR3 protein, V gene, clone size, D gene, J gene. D genes are given only for firm matches. Rows give clone size only sometimes, using once, few, many, or a class for an expanded clone.

TGTGCCTGGAAGACAGGGCTAAATGAAAAACTGTTTTTT	CAWKTGLNEKLFF	TRBV30	-	TRBD1	TRBJ1-4
TGTGCCATTCGACGAGGCAACCCCACCGGGGAGCTGTTTTTT	CAIRRGNPTGELFF	TRBV2	-	-	TRBJ2-2
TGTGCCAGCAGTTTACGCGGGGATACGCAGTATTTT	CASSLRGDTQYF	TRBV28	-	-	TRBJ2-3
TGTGCCAGCAGTAATCCGGGAGGCCACGAGCAGTACTTC	CASSNPGGHEQYF	TRBV25-1	-	TRBD2	TRBJ2-7
TGTGCCAGCAGCTTAACTCAAAACATTCAGTACTTC	CASSLTQNIQYF	TRBV11-2	-	-	TRBJ2-4
TGTGCTAGCAGCCCCCGGGGGGACGACGACGAGCAGTACTTC	CASSPRGDDDEQYF	TRBV7-7	-	TRBD2	TRBJ2-7
TGCAGCGTTATTACAGGGTTCGAGCAGTACTTC	CSVITGFEQYF	TRBV29-1	many	-	TRBJ2-7
TGTGCCAACCCTGTTCGTGATCCGGGACAGGGAAATGAAAAACTGTTTTTT	CANPVRDPGQGNEKLFF	TRBV27	few	TRBD1	TRBJ1-4
TGTGCCAGCAGTGAACGCGGGTCCGGCAATGAGCAGTTCTTC	CASSERGSGNEQFF	TRBV25-1	few	-	TRBJ2-1
TGTGCCAGCAGCTTAGAGGGGACAGGGGTCGAAGAAGCTTTCTTT	CASSLEGTGVEEAFF	TRBV7-9	-	TRBD1	TRBJ1-1
TGTGCCAGCAGCCGGGACACCAGAGCCTACGAGCAGTACTTC	CASSRDTRAYEQYF	TRBV7-6	-	-	TRBJ2-7
TGTGCCAGCAGTTTCCCCACGACAGGTTGGGCTTTCTTT	CASSFPTTGWAFF	TRBV28	-	-	TRBJ1-1
TGTGCCAGCAGCCGGACAGGGAGGAACGGCCAGCCCCAGCATTTT	CASSRTGRNGQPQHF	TRBV7-9	-	TRBD1	TRBJ1-5
TGTGCCAGCAGTTACTCAGCCAATGAGCAGTTCTTC	CASSYSANEQFF	TRBV6-6	-	-	TRBJ2-1
TGTGCCAGCAGTGATTCGGGGTTTGACGAGCAGTACTTC	CASSDSGFDEQYF	TRBV2	-	-	TRBJ2-7
TGCGCCAGCAGTTTGAGGACAGGGAACACTGAAGCTTTCTTT	CASSLRTGNTEAFF	TRBV5-1	few	TRBD1	TRBJ1-1
TGTGCCAGCACCGATAGCGGTAGGGGGGGACTCCAGCAGTACTTC	CASTDSGRGGLQQYF	TRBV7-9	-	-	TRBJ2-7
TGTGCCAGCAGCTTAATGACTATCGGCGAGCAGTACTTC	CASSLMTIGEQYF	TRBV7-2	-	-	TRBJ2-7
TGTGCCAGTGGTAGGGGCCAGCCCCAGCATTTT	CASGRGQPQHF	TRBV7-2	few	-	TRBJ1-5
TGTGCCAGCAGCTTAGCCGCGGGAGGAGGTACCGGGGAGCTGTTTTTT	CASSLAAGGGTGELFF	TRBV11-1	-	TRBD2	TRBJ2-2
TGTGCCTGGAGTCGGGGGGGTCGGCTTTACGAGCAGTACTTC	CAWSRGGRLYEQYF	TRBV30	-	TRBD2	TRBJ2-7
TGTGCCAGTAGTATGGACAGGGCTACGGAGACCCAGTACTTC	CASSMDRATETQYF	TRBV19	-	TRBD1	TRBJ2-5
TGTGCCTGGAGTGTATCCCCGGACAGGGACCCCTGGAGCAATCAGCCCCAGCATTTT	CAWSVSPDRDPWSNQPQHF	TRBV30	few	TRBD1	TRBJ1-5
TGCGCTACAAGGGCTAGCGGGAGCCACGAGCAGTACTTC	CATRASGSHEQYF	TRBV5-1	-	TRBD2	TRBJ2-7
TGTGCCAGCTCACCATCAGGGACAGCTTCCTACGAGCAGTACTTC	CASSPSGTASYEQYF	TRBV18	-	TRBD1	TRBJ2-7
TGTGCCAGCAGCTTAGTCCGGGACAACTACGAGCAGTACTTC	CASSLVRDNYEQYF	TRBV7-2	-	-	TRBJ2-7
TGTGCCTGGAGTGTCGGGGAAGTAACGTACGAGCAGTACTTC	CAWSVGEVTYEQYF	TRBV30	-	-	TRBJ2-7
TGTGCCAGCTCTCGGACTAGTGGAGCGACCCGAGATACGCAGTATTTT	CASSRTSGATRDTQYF	TRBV18	-	TRBD2	TRBJ2-3
TGTGCCAGCAGCTTGGGACAGAAAAACATTCAGTACTTC	CASSLGQKNIQYF	TRBV5-6	few	-	TRBJ2-4
TGCGCCAGCAGCCAAGACAGGGATGGAGATACGCAGTATTTT	CASSQDRDGDTQYF	TRBV4-3	many	-	TRBJ2-3
TGTGCCAGTAGCCGACTAGCGGGACCCACGGGCGAGCAGTACTTC	CASSRLAGPTGEQYF	TRBV19	few	TRBD2	TRBJ2-7
TGTGCCAGCAGCTTAACCCAGGGCTCAGGATACGAGCAGTACTTC	CASSLTQGSGYEQYF	TRBV7-2	-	-	TRBJ2-7
TGCGCCAGCAGCCAAGAGACAGGGGGGACAAACATTCAGTACTTC	CASSQETGGTNIQYF	TRBV4-3	-	TRBD1	TRBJ2-4
TGTGCCCTCCGGGGGGGGGAGGGCACTGAAGCTTTCTTT	CALRGGEGTEAFF	TRBV10-3	few	-	TRBJ1-1
TGTGCCACCAGTCTAACCGAGACAGGGGGGACCCAGTACTTC	CATSLTETGGTQYF	TRBV15	-	TRBD1	TRBJ2-5
TGTGCCTGGGCAGGCGGGATAGGAACCTACGAGCAGTACTTC	CAWAGGIGTYEQYF	TRBV30	-	-	TRBJ2-7
TGTGCCAGCAGTTACTCGAGGCAGACCGGGGTGGAGCAGTACTTC	CASSYSRQTGVEQYF	TRBV6-5	few	-	TRBJ2-7
TGTGCCTGGAGTGGACACCGGGTGAAGAGGGGGTACAATGAGCAGTTCTTC	CAWSGHRVKRGYNEQFF	TRBV30	few	-	TRBJ2-1
TGCAGCGTCGCCGGGACAGGGATGGGCGAGCAGTACTTC	CSVAGTGMGEQYF	TRBV29-1	few	TRBD1	TRBJ2-7
TGTGCCACCAGCAGAGATATCATCACGGGACTAGTCGCCCGCACATCCTACGAGCAGTACTTC	CATSRDIITGLVARTSYEQYF	TRBV15	few	TRBD2	TRBJ2-7
TGTGCCAGCAGCTTAGTAGGTTCAGGACAGAGCTCTGGGGCCAACGTCCTGACTTTC	CASSLVGSGQSSGANVLTF	TRBV7-9	few	-	TRBJ2-6
TGTGCCAGCAGTGAGTTTGTTGAGCAGTTCTTC	CASSEFVEQFF	TRBV28	-	-	TRBJ2-1
TGTGCCAGCAGACCGGACAGGGGGTATCTTAACGAGCAGTACTTC	CASRPDRGYLNEQYF	TRBV6-5	few	TRBD1	TRBJ2-7
TGTGCCAGCAAAAGGACTAGCGGCCACAATGAGCAGTTCTTC	CASKRTSGHNEQFF	TRBV28	few	TRBD2	TRBJ2-1
TGTGCCAGCAGCTTGGGGACGGGGGGCTACGAGCAGTACTTC	CASSLGTGGYEQYF	TRBV5-4	few	TRBD2	TRBJ2-7
TGTGCCAGCAGCGACGGACTAGCGAATACTAATGAGCAGTTCTTC	CASSDGLANTNEQFF	TRBV2	few	TRBD2	TRBJ2-1
TGTGCCAGCAGTGGAGGAGGGGTCACTGAAGCTTTCTTT	CASSGGGVTEAFF	TRBV2	-	-	TRBJ1-1
TGCGCCAGCAGCCAAGTGGGGAGGGGGGTTGAGACCCAGTACTTC	CASSQVGRGVETQYF	TRBV4-1	few	-	TRBJ2-5
TGTGCCAGCAGTGAGGCCAACTATGGCTACACCTTC	CASSEANYGYTF	TRBV28	-	-	TRBJ1-2
TGTGCCTGGAGTTTTGGCCTCACAGATACGCAGTATTTT	CAWSFGLTDTQYF	TRBV30	-	-	TRBJ2-3
TGCAGCGTCGCCCCCAGGCCTCGATACGAGCAGTACTTC	CSVAPRPRYEQYF	TRBV29-1	-	-	TRBJ2-7
TGTGCCAGCAGTTCCAGGACTAGTAGTTCGGCGGATACGCAGTATTTT	CASSSRTSSSADTQYF	TRBV7-2	few	TRBD2	TRBJ2-3
TGTGCCAGCAGCATCAGCGGGAGTGGCACCGGGGAGCTGTTTTTT	CASSISGSGTGELFF	TRBV9	few	TRBD2	TRBJ2-2
TGTGCCAGCACAGGGGCTAGCGGATACCCCACCGGGGAGCTGTTTTTT	CASTGASGYPTGELFF	TRBV9	-	-	TRBJ2-2
TGTGCCAGCAGCTTACTAGAGGGACAGACTTACGAGCAGTACTTC	CASSLLEGQTYEQYF	TRBV7-8	-	TRBD1	TRBJ2-7